The 28 T cell receptor beta chains in this list originate from one sample, sequenced in a study of prognosis after radiotherapy for stage I lung cancer. The study amplified the TCR beta CDR3 region from genomic DNA. This amplification was carried out by two rounds of multiplex PCR. The use of primers specific to each TRBV and TRBJ gene characterized first-round PCR. TCRdb independently ran MiXCR on the multiplex PCR reads; one entry per CDR3 protein. The sample has about 30,000 distinct CDR3 sequences, 30% to 40% seen once. This material consisted of PBMCs, taken before or after stereotactic body radiation therapy (not recorded which). The receptor set was obtained from a donor over 45 with non-small cell lung cancer.

This clonotype has a count of ten or more. The chain joins TRBV30 to TRBJ1-5, with TRBD1 as a possible D gene (5 bases). Germline loops: CDR1 GTSNPN, CDR2 SVGIG (reference sequence). This CDR3 has 15 residues. V gave up 3 bases and J gave up 7 bases, with 19 bases separating them. The CDR3 is CAWSPGQGAEQPQHF. The CDR3 DNA reads as TGTGCCTGGAGCCCAGGGCAGGGAGCTGAGCAGCCCCAGCATTTT. The full variable domain, rest sourced from reference TRBV30 and TRBJ1-5, is SQTIHQWPATLVQPVGSPLSLECTVEGTSNPNLYWYRQAAGRGLQLLFYSVGIGQISSEVPQNLSASRPQDRQFILSSKKLLLSDSGFYLCAWSPGQGAEQPQHFGDGTRLSIL.

This clonotype was counted many times. This chain joins TRBV25-1 and TRBJ1-3; no clear D. There are 14 residues in the CDR3. The ends were cut back, 3 bases at V and 2 bases at J, with 8 bases in the middle. Germline V gene sequence: CDR1 MGHDK, CDR2 SYGVNS. DNA of the CDR3: TGTGCCAGCAGTGAGGAAAGAACTGGAAACACCATATATTTT. This translates into CASSEERTGNTIYF.

In its sample, this clonotype was seen many times. V and J are TRBV11-2 and TRBJ2-7; D remains unclear. Between the trimmed V and J ends, which lost 5 bases and 3 bases, there was a span of 14 bases. The CDR3 sequence is 14 residues long. CDR1 is SGHAT and CDR2 is FQNNGV in the germline V gene. Written as DNA, the CDR3 is TGTGCCAGCAGCAGACTTGACAAGAACTACGAGCAGTACTTC. Translating gives CASSRLDKNYEQYF.

Of note for this clonotype: A read error may produce the germline difference seen at one junction end. The rearrangement uses TRBV19 and TRBJ2-5; TRBD1 agrees at 7 bases. Germline-derived CDR1 and CDR2 are LNHDA and SQIVND (reference sequence). The CDR3 consists of 13 residues. The CDR3 is CASSIEQGETQYF. The CDR3 nucleotides are TGTGCCAGTAGTATAGAGCAGGGGGAGACACAGTACTTC.

The chain links TRBV28 to TRBJ2-1; D might be TRBD2 (5 bases). From germline, CDR1 is MDHEN and CDR2 SYDVKM. This CDR3 spans 17 amino acids. V gave up 6 bases and J gave up 4 bases, with 22 bases separating them. CDR3 region: CASSPGLLAGLYNEQFF. In nucleotides, the CDR3 is TGTGCCAGCAGCCCAGGCCTCCTAGCTGGATTATACAATGAGCAGTTCTTC.

This clonotype was recorded only once. This probably arose from a read error, given a far larger clone one base away. CDR3 DNA: TGTGCCAGCAGTTACTCCTTTGAGGGTTGCTACACCTTC. As protein: CASSYSFEGCYTF. The chain recombines TRBV6-9 with TRBJ1-2; D call uncertain. CDR1 is MNHGY and CDR2 is SVAAGI in the germline V gene. This CDR3 comprises 13 residues. The germline V and J ends were trimmed by 3 bases and 9 bases, with 14 bases remaining between them.

This clonotype came up many times. This chain connects TRBV6-1 to TRBJ1-5, with D possibly matching TRBD1 (5 bases). Germline V gene lookup returns CDR1 MNHNS and CDR2 SASEGT. The CDR3 sequence is 14 residues long. V lost 5 bases to trimming and J lost 7 bases, with 15 bases between them. This CDR3 reads CASSQGQGDQPQHF. The CDR3 DNA follows: TGTGCCAGCAGTCAAGGACAAGGGGACCAGCCCCAGCATTTT.

This clonotype showed up many times. One end of the junction is discordant with germline, which a read error may explain. This sequence joins TRBV7-7 and TRBJ2-3, with 8 positions matching TRBD2. CDR3 length: 15 amino acids. Per germline, CDR1 SSHAT and CDR2 FNYEAQ (reference sequence). The CDR3 reads CASSSGLDGTDTQYF. The DNA for the CDR3 is TGTGCTAGCAGCTCGGGACTAGATGGCACAGATACGCAGTATTTT.

V is TRBV29-1 and J is TRBJ2-4; 7 bases align to TRBD1. The CDR3 spans 14 residues. Germline V lookup: CDR1 SQVTM, CDR2 ANQGSEA. V shed 5 bases, J shed 4 bases, and the junction held 8 bases outside the gene matches. For the CDR3, the DNA is TGCAGCGTTTCGATGGGGACAGATAAAAACATTCAGTACTTC. Its protein product is CSVSMGTDKNIQYF.

On this clonotype itself: The germline gene is not matched at one end of the junction; a read error may be the cause. This chain uses TRBV6-8 with TRBJ1-6; 9 bases map to TRBD1. The CDR3 is made up of 14 amino acids. CDR1 MNHGY and CDR2 SAAAGT come from the germline V gene. This CDR3 is CDSSGGTGNSPLHF. The DNA of the CDR3 is TGTGACAGCAGTGGGGGGACAGGGAATTCACCCCTACACTTT.

This clonotype was seen repeatedly, ten times or more. The rearrangement uses TRBV7-9 and TRBJ2-1; D might be TRBD2 (6 bases). This CDR3 spans 16 amino acids. Germline V gives CDR1 SEHNR, CDR2 FQNEAQ (reference sequence). V gave up 1 base and J gave up 8 bases, with 18 bases separating them. Written as DNA, the CDR3 is TGTGCCAGCAGCTTAGAGGACTATCCGGGCGGCGATGAGCAGTTCTTC. Its translation is CASSLEDYPGGDEQFF.

This clonotype was picked up many times. DNA of the CDR3: TGTGCCAGTAGTATTGGTTGGGTGACAGATACGCAGTATTTT. Amino acid sequence: CASSIGWVTDTQYF. The rearrangement links TRBV19 to TRBJ2-3, with D unresolved. Germline V gene lookup returns CDR1 LNHDA and CDR2 SQIVND (reference sequence). With 3 bases removed from V and 3 bases from J, the gap between germline ends came to 10 bases. The length of the CDR3 is 14 residues.

The rearrangement joins TRBV6-1 to TRBJ2-1, with D uncertain. Germline CDR1 and CDR2: MNHNS and SASEGT. V lost 6 bases to trimming and J lost 5 bases, with 11 bases between them. The CDR3 has 13 amino acids. The CDR3 nucleotides are TGTGCCAGCAGAGAAATACTACACAATGAGCAGTTCTTC. Its translation: CASREILHNEQFF.

This clonotype was seen a few times. V is TRBV7-2 and J is TRBJ1-4, with D maybe TRBD1 (6 bases). Per the germline V gene, CDR1 is SGHTA and CDR2 is FQGNSA. This CDR3 spans 13 amino acids. The V gene lost 10 bases and the J gene lost 3 bases, with 12 bases spanning the gap. CDR3 loop: CATKGGSNEKLFF. The CDR3 region has the DNA TGTGCCACCAAGGGGGGGTCTAATGAAAAACTGTTTTTT.

Notes on this clonotype: This sequence may be a read error, since a much larger clone differs from it by one base. V usage is TRBV4-1 and J usage is TRBJ2-3; the D is unclear. Trimming shortened V by 1 base and J by 7 bases, and 12 bases separated the two germline ends. Germline V CDR1 and CDR2: MGHRA, YSYEKL. This CDR3 spans 14 amino acids. CDR3 sequence (DNA): TGCGCCAGCAGCCAAGGGTTCGAGTTTTATACGCAGTATTTT. Amino acid sequence: CASSQGFEFYTQYF.

This clonotype appeared many times. V gene TRBV2 combines with J gene TRBJ2-7; D gene ambiguous. The CDR3 runs to 15 residues. Trimming removed 2 bases from V and 3 bases from J, with 14 bases in between. Germline V gives CDR1 SNHLY, CDR2 FYNNEI. CDR3: CASSELAGPRYEQYF. CDR3 nucleotides: TGTGCCAGCAGTGAATTGGCAGGCCCTCGCTACGAGCAGTACTTC. The full variable domain, rest sourced from reference TRBV2 and TRBJ2-7, is EPEVTQTPSHQVTQMGQEVILRCVPISNHLYFYWYRQILGQKVEFLVSFYNNEISEKSEIFDDQFSVERPDGSNFTLKIRSTKLEDSAMYFCASSELAGPRYEQYFGPGTRLTVT.

In this sample, this clonotype turned up many times. The rearrangement uses TRBV3-1 and TRBJ2-5, with a possible D match to TRBD1 (5 bases). The ends were cut back, 7 bases at V and 7 bases at J, with 22 bases in the middle. From germline, CDR1 is LGHDT and CDR2 YNNKEL (reference sequence). This CDR3 comprises 15 residues. The DNA for the CDR3 is TGTGCCAGCAAAGGATTGGACACAGACAAGAGGACCCAGTACTTC. It specifies CASKGLDTDKRTQYF.

Concerning this clonotype: A far larger clone lies a single base away; this is likely a read error. This chain links TRBV6-4 with TRBJ2-1; 8 bases match TRBD2. The ends lost 3 bases at V and 2 bases at J; junction bases unmatched: 3. The CDR3 spans 15 residues. Germline V lookup: CDR1 MRHNA, CDR2 SNTAGT. CDR3 protein: CASSDYGGAYNEQFF. The CDR3 DNA reads as TGTGCCAGCAGTGATTACGGGGGGGCCTACAATGAGCAGTTCTTC.

To note about this clonotype: Only one base separates this from a far larger clonotype, so it likely reflects a read error. The V and J genes are TRBV6-1 and TRBJ2-3; D may correspond to TRBD1 or TRBD2 (5 bases each). This CDR3 comprises 16 residues. In germline, CDR1 is MNHNS, CDR2 SASEGT. CDR3 coding DNA: TGTGCCTGCAGGGACGACCCCCGGACGTACACAGATACGCAGTATTTT. Its protein product is CACRDDPRTYTDTQYF.

V is TRBV27 and J is TRBJ2-1; TRBD2 aligns across 8 bases. This CDR3 contains 16 residues. Germline trimming cut 2 bases from V and 7 bases from J; bases unmatched to any gene: 10. CDR1 and CDR2 from the germline V gene are MNHEY and SMNVEV (reference sequence). CDR3 sequence: CASSLRAGAFWNEQFF. The CDR3 coding sequence is TGTGCCAGCAGTTTACGAGCGGGAGCCTTTTGGAATGAGCAGTTCTTC.

The table lists this clonotype with many counts. This chain uses TRBV19 with TRBJ2-1; 12 bases fit TRBD2. The CDR3 spans 15 residues. Germline CDR1 LNHDA, CDR2 SQIVND (reference sequence). With V trimmed by 7 bases and J by 6 bases, 7 bases remained unmatched. CDR3 sequence: CASTSLAGGFNEQFF. CDR3 DNA sequence: TGTGCCAGTACCTCACTAGCGGGGGGATTCAATGAGCAGTTCTTC.

This clonotype was recorded at least ten times. The chain links TRBV6-1 to TRBJ1-1; no clear D. The germline V gene encodes CDR1 MNHNS and CDR2 SASEGT. V shed 6 bases and J shed 3 bases, with 14 bases lying between them. The CDR3 consists of 14 residues. The CDR3 loop reads CASRTGFWDTEAFF. The CDR3 nucleotides read TGTGCCAGCAGGACCGGGTTTTGGGACACTGAAGCTTTCTTT.

This clonotype was picked up many times. This chain links TRBV7-8 with TRBJ2-1; the D gene is possibly TRBD2 (6 bases). V was pared by 5 bases and J by 0 bases, with 14 bases between. Per the germline V gene, CDR1 is SGHVS and CDR2 is FQNEAQ. The CDR3 is 16 amino acids. In nucleotides, the CDR3 is TGTGCCAGCAGCCAACAGGCGGGGAGCTCCTACAATGAGCAGTTCTTC. Its protein is CASSQQAGSSYNEQFF. The complete variable domain, with remaining parts taken from reference TRBV7-8 and TRBJ2-1, reads GAGVSQSPRYKVAKRGQDVALRCDPISGHVSLFWYQQALGQGPEFLTYFQNEAQLDKSGLPSDRFFAERPEGSVSTLKIQRTQQEDSAVYLCASSQQAGSSYNEQFFGPGTRLTVL.

This clonotype was counted once. The rearrangement uses TRBV11-2 and TRBJ2-7; 9 bases match TRBD1. CDR1 and CDR2 (germline): SGHAT, FQNNGV. The length of the CDR3 is 14 residues. The CDR3 region is CSSSSSGTGLEQYF. In DNA, the CDR3 is TGTTCTAGCAGCTCAAGCGGGACAGGGCTCGAGCAGTACTTC.

This clonotype was counted at least ten times. V and J are TRBV20-1 and TRBJ2-7, with 7 bases identical to TRBD2. Germline V gene lookup returns CDR1 DFQATT and CDR2 SNEGSKA (reference sequence). The trim removed 6 bases at V and 3 bases at J, leaving 11 bases unmatched. This CDR3 comprises 14 residues. This CDR3 reads CSAPYGLGHYEQYF. CDR3 nucleotides: TGCAGTGCGCCGTACGGACTAGGACACTACGAGCAGTACTTC.

This clonotype has at least ten counts. The rearrangement joins TRBV4-1 to TRBJ2-7; D is uncertain. The CDR3 consists of 14 residues. The germline gives CDR1 MGHRA, CDR2 YSYEKL. V lost 4 bases, J lost 1 base, and 11 bases lay in between. In DNA form, the CDR3 reads TGCGCCAGCAGCCTTGGGTTCGGATCCTACGAGCAGTACTTC. It is translated as CASSLGFGSYEQYF.

This clonotype was seen many times. The chain combines TRBV19 with TRBJ1-4; no definite D call. The CDR3 runs to 16 residues. CDR1 is LNHDA, CDR2 SQIVND, per germline (reference sequence). V was trimmed by 0 bases and J by 0 bases, leaving 8 bases between them. The CDR3 DNA sequence: TGTGCCAGTAGTATAGATCCAACAGCAACTAATGAAAAACTGTTTTTT. It is translated as CASSIDPTATNEKLFF.

As for this clonotype: Being one base from a much bigger clone, this may be a read error. V gene TRBV11-2 combines with J gene TRBJ2-5; D is possibly TRBD1 or TRBD2 (5 bases each). Germline lookup yields CDR1 SGHAT and CDR2 FQNNGV. This CDR3 has 15 amino acids. V was cut by 4 bases and J by 4 bases, with 16 bases left in between. CDR3 DNA: TGTGCCAGCAGCTCTTATTACGGGACCCTAGAGACCCAGTACTTC. Translated, it gives CASSSYYGTLETQYF.